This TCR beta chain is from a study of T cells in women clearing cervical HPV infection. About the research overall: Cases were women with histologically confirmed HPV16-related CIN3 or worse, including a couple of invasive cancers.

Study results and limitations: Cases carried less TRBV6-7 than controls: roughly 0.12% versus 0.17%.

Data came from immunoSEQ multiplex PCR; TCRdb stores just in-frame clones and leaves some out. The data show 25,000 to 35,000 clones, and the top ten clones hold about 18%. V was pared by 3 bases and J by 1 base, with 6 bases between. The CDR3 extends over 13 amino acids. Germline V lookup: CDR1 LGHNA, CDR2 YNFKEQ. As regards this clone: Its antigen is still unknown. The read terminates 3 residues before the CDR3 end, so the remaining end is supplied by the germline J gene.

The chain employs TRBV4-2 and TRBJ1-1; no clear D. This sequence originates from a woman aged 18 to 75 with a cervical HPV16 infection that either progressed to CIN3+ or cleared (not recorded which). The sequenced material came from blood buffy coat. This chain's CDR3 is CASSHNTNTEAFF. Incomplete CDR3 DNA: TGTGCCAGCAGCCATAACACGAACACTGAA.